A selection of T cell receptor beta chains follows, all from one sample in a study of blood T cell repertoires in COVID-19. Sequenced by immunoSEQ multiplex PCR; TCRdb stores in-frame clones only, minus some. The table has about 210,000 clones, 84% seen once. Material for sequencing was peripheral blood. These receptors all stem from an elderly woman with COVID-19, enrolled during active disease. Each CDR3 is given with its conserved first and last residue. D genes are given only for firm matches. The size entry is marked missing in some rows and otherwise reads once, few, many or a size class.

D gene	V gene	clone size	J gene	CDR3 DNA	CDR3 protein
.	TRBV28	.	TRBJ1-2	TGTGCCAGCAGTTGGAAAGGAGTCTATGGCTACACCTTC	CASSWKGVYGYTF
TRBD1	TRBV10-1	.	TRBJ1-1	TGCGCCAGCAGTGACCTGACAGGGGGCACTGAAGCTTTCTTT	CASSDLTGGTEAFF
TRBD2	TRBV2	once	TRBJ2-5	TGTGCCAGCACCTTGCTGAGGCGGGGGGGCCAAGAGACCCAGTACTTC	CASTLLRRGGQETQYF
.	TRBV5-1	.	TRBJ2-3	TGCGCCAGCAGCTTGTGGGGGGAAACAGATACGCAGTATTTT	CASSLWGETDTQYF
TRBD2	TRBV29-1	once	TRBJ2-3	TGCAGCGTTGGTGGGGACTACACAGATACGCAGTATTTT	CSVGGDYTDTQYF
.	TRBV5-1	few	TRBJ1-6	TGCGCCAGCAGCTTGGAGAGCTCCTATAATTCACCCCTCCACTTT	CASSLESSYNSPLHF
TRBD1	TRBV7-2	.	TRBJ2-1	TGTGCCAGCAGCTCCACAGGGGCCCCGGGCAATGAGCAGTTCTTC	CASSSTGAPGNEQFF
TRBD2	TRBV25-1	.	TRBJ2-1	TGTGCCAGCACATCACGGGGGGATGAGCAGTTCTTC	CASTSRGDEQFF
.	TRBV2	.	TRBJ1-6	TGTGCCAGCAGTGAAAGAAGGAGCTCCTATAATTCACCCCTCCACTTT	CASSERRSSYNSPLHF
.	TRBV18	.	TRBJ2-5	TGTGCCAGCTCATCAACTGTCCAAGAGACCCAGTACTTC	CASSSTVQETQYF
TRBD1	TRBV5-1	.	TRBJ1-1	TGCGCCAGCAGCCCGGGTGACAGGGTCCCTGAAGCTTTCTTT	CASSPGDRVPEAFF
.	TRBV7-2	once	TRBJ1-3	TGTGCCAGCAGCCCTAGATGGGCGGGCCTCTCTGGAAACACCATATATTTT	CASSPRWAGLSGNTIYF
.	TRBV11-1	.	TRBJ2-2	TGTGCCAGCAGCTTACCAGGGAACGGGGAGCTGTTTTTT	CASSLPGNGELFF
.	TRBV21-1	.	TRBJ2-1	TGTGCCAGCAGCAGGGAGGACAGGGGCTCCTACAATGAGCAGTTCTTC	CASSREDRGSYNEQFF
.	TRBV7-9	once	TRBJ1-4	TGTGCCAGCAGCTTAGGAGCAGGGGAGAGAAAACTGTTTTTT	CASSLGAGERKLFF
.	TRBV7-2	.	TRBJ2-7	TGTGCCAGCAGCGAGGGAATGACCTACGAGCAGTACTTC	CASSEGMTYEQYF
TRBD1	TRBV11-2	.	TRBJ2-5	TGTGCCAGCAGCGGACAGGGGGACCAAGAGACCCAGTACTTC	CASSGQGDQETQYF
.	TRBV18	.	TRBJ1-1	TGTGCCAGCTCACCAGCGGGGGCGGGGGCCACTGAAGCTTTCTTT	CASSPAGAGATEAFF
.	TRBV3-1/TRBV3-2	.	TRBJ1-1	TGTGCCAGCAGCCAAGTCGGCGGTGAAGCTTTCTTT	CASSQVGGEAFF
.	TRBV30	.	TRBJ1-5	TGTGCCTGGAGTAAAACGGGGAATCAGCCCCAGCATTTT	CAWSKTGNQPQHF
.	TRBV5-1	.	TRBJ1-1	TGCGCCAGCAGCTTGGGACGACAGGTGCAGAACACTGAAGCTTTCTTT	CASSLGRQVQNTEAFF
.	TRBV5-1	.	TRBJ2-7	TGCGCCAGCAGCTTGTCTCCAGGTGACTCCTACGAGCAGTACTTC	CASSLSPGDSYEQYF
.	TRBV27	few	TRBJ1-5	TGTGCCAGCAGTTCGGAAGGGGATGGCAATCAGCCCCAGCATTTT	CASSSEGDGNQPQHF
.	TRBV5-1	.	TRBJ2-5	TGCGCCAGCAGCTCCTCTTCAGGTCCTCAAGAGACCCAGTACTTC	CASSSSSGPQETQYF
TRBD1	TRBV2	once	TRBJ1-4	TGTGCCAGCAGGGAAAGGGACAGACGGGAAAAACTGTTTTTT	CASRERDRREKLFF
TRBD2	TRBV6-5	.	TRBJ2-1	TGTGCCAGCAGGCCGGGACTAGCGTCCTACAATGAGCAGTTCTTC	CASRPGLASYNEQFF
TRBD2	TRBV7-9	.	TRBJ2-5	TGTGCCAGCAGCTTAGCGGTTACTAGCGGGGGGAAAGAGACCCAGTACTTC	CASSLAVTSGGKETQYF
.	TRBV5-1	.	TRBJ1-2	TGCGCCAGCAGCTTGGCGGGGGTTAATAACTATGGCTACACCTTC	CASSLAGVNNYGYTF
TRBD2	TRBV5-1	.	TRBJ2-2	TGCGCCAGCCGAACTCGGACTAGCGGGGGGTCCGAGCTGTTTTTT	CASRTRTSGGSELFF
.	TRBV18	.	TRBJ1-1	TGTGCCAGCTCACAGGTGGGGCCGGGCACTGAAGCTTTCTTT	CASSQVGPGTEAFF
.	TRBV5-1	.	TRBJ2-3	TGCGCCAGCACTCCGGGCAGGGTCACAGATACGCAGTATTTT	CASTPGRVTDTQYF
.	TRBV18	once	TRBJ2-1	TGTGCCAGCTCACCAGGGGGGGCGGGCCGATACAATGAGCAGTTCTTC	CASSPGGAGRYNEQFF
TRBD1	TRBV10-3	.	TRBJ2-3	TGTGCCATCAGTGACGGGACAGGCGGCACAGATACGCAGTATTTT	CAISDGTGGTDTQYF
TRBD1	TRBV6-2/TRBV6-3	.	TRBJ1-1	TGTGCCAGCAGCCGCAGGGGGAGATCTGAAGCTTTCTTT	CASSRRGRSEAFF
.	TRBV5-5	.	TRBJ1-3	TGTGCCAGCAGCTCTCCGACGGGCTCTGGAAACACCATATATTTT	CASSSPTGSGNTIYF
.	TRBV10-3	.	TRBJ2-7	TGTGCCATCAGTGACTACAGTGGTAAAGAGCAGTACTTC	CAISDYSGKEQYF
.	TRBV7-9	.	TRBJ2-6	TGTGCCAGCAGCTCCACAGGGTCTGGGGCCAACGTCCTGACTTTC	CASSSTGSGANVLTF
TRBD1	TRBV18	.	TRBJ1-1	TGTGCCAGCTCACCACTGGGACAGGGAGGCACTGAAGCTTTCTTT	CASSPLGQGGTEAFF
.	TRBV11-3	.	TRBJ1-1	TGTGCCAGCAGCGAAAATCAGGTTTCTGAAGCTTTCTTT	CASSENQVSEAFF
TRBD2	TRBV6-2/TRBV6-3	.	TRBJ2-7	TGTGCCAGCAGTTACGGCGGGGGGAATTCTAACGAGCAGTACTTC	CASSYGGGNSNEQYF
TRBD1	TRBV6-1	.	TRBJ1-1	TGTGCCAGCAGTGGTACCGGGACAGGGGGAGGAGATGAAGCTTTCTTT	CASSGTGTGGGDEAFF
TRBD1	TRBV28	.	TRBJ2-1	TGTGCCAGCAGTTTAATCGGACAGGGGTCCTACAATGAGCAGTTCTTC	CASSLIGQGSYNEQFF
.	TRBV28	once	TRBJ2-1	TGTGCCAGCAGAATCCTAAATAGTGAGCAGTTCTTC	CASRILNSEQFF
.	TRBV18	.	TRBJ2-1	TGTGCCAGCTCACCGGCGGGCCACAATGAGCAGTTCTTC	CASSPAGHNEQFF
.	TRBV10-3	.	TRBJ1-4	TGTGCCATCAGTCCTAGCGGAAATGAAAAACTGTTTTTT	CAISPSGNEKLFF
.	TRBV7-8	.	TRBJ2-2	TGTGCCAGCAGCTTATTAATACAGGTCGAGAACACCGGGGAGCTGTTTTTT	CASSLLIQVENTGELFF